Presented here are 32 T cell receptor beta chains from one specimen sequenced in a study of early T cells in non-severe SARS-CoV-2 infection. Via MiXCR, TCRdb re-called the 5' RACE reads, giving one row per CDR3 protein. The data contain approximately 40,000 distinct CDR3 sequences, roughly a tenth of them singletons. The sequenced sample consisted of whole blood. The source is an adult who was a healthcare worker with PCR-confirmed SARS-CoV-2 infection or an uninfected control (not recorded which).

This rearrangement joins TRBV11-2 to TRBJ2-5, with TRBD1 matching 11 bases. This CDR3 contains 14 residues. CDR1 is SGHAT and CDR2 is FQNNGV in the germline V gene. After removal of 0 bases from V and 10 bases from J, the junction contained 4 bases not matched to a gene. CDR3 amino acids: CASSLDKGTGGQYF. The CDR3 DNA follows: TGTGCCAGCAGCTTAGATAAGGGGACAGGGGGCCAGTACTTC.

This clonotype has ten or more counts. The chain joins TRBV6-5 to TRBJ2-7; possibly TRBD1 for D (5 bases). Germline values: CDR1 MNHEY, CDR2 SVGAGI. V lost 4 bases and J 9 bases, leaving 10 bases between the germline ends. This CDR3 has 11 amino acids. CDR3 sequence (DNA): TGTGCCAGCAGTTCGACGACAGTGCAGTACTTC. This translates into CASSSTTVQYF.

As for this clonotype: With a much larger clone just one base away, this may be a read error. Here the CDR3 omits its conserved ending phenylalanine or tryptophan, so a read error is the likely source. This chain joins TRBV2 and TRBJ2-1, with D unresolved. CDR1 SNHLY and CDR2 FYNNEI come from the germline V gene. V was pared by 3 bases and J by 0 bases, with 18 bases between. The CDR3 spans 18 residues. The CDR3 nucleotides are TGTGCCAGCAGTGAGGCGGCGTCACTTGAGAGCTCCTACAATGAGCAGTTCTCC. Protein product: CASSEAASLESSYNEQFS.

At least ten counts were recorded for this clonotype. V is TRBV30 and J is TRBJ1-1, with D possibly being TRBD1 (5 bases). Germline values: CDR1 GTSNPN, CDR2 SVGIG (reference sequence). Trimming stripped 8 bases from V and 11 bases from J, with 12 bases between. The CDR3 spans 9 residues. The CDR3 nucleotides read TGTGCCCAGGGCCCAGGGGCTTTCTTT. Protein: CAQGPGAFF.

This clonotype has ten or more counts. The gene calls are TRBV20-1 and TRBJ2-3; TRBD2 aligns across 7 bases. Per germline, CDR1 DFQATT and CDR2 SNEGSKA (reference sequence). This CDR3 spans 14 amino acids. With 3 bases clipped from V and 2 bases from J, the junction kept 5 bases outside the gene matches. As DNA, the CDR3 is TGCAGTGCTAGGGGTGGGGGGGACACAGATACGCAGTATTTT. Translation gives CSARGGGDTDTQYF.

The chain recombines TRBV27 with TRBJ1-1; D is perhaps TRBD1 (6 bases). The germline CDR1 and CDR2 sequences are MNHEY and SMNVEV (reference sequence). The CDR3 covers 13 residues. Trimming removed 2 bases from V and 8 bases from J, with 12 bases in between. The DNA for the CDR3 is TGTGCCAGCAGTTTAACCTACAGGGCCGAAGCTTTCTTT. It specifies CASSLTYRAEAFF.

The J gene is TRBJ1-1, the V gene TRBV12-3 or TRBV12-4; no clear D. This CDR3 contains 13 residues. V was shortened by 2 bases and J by 1 base, with 5 bases between the two germline ends. The CDR3 sequence is CASSLWENTEAFF. DNA of the CDR3: TGTGCCAGCAGTTTATGGGAGAACACTGAAGCTTTCTTT.

This clonotype was recorded a few times. The chain has TRBV11-2 and TRBJ2-3, with 7 bases identical to TRBD2. The CDR3 spans 16 residues. V was clipped by 5 bases and J by 2 bases; unmatched bases: 10. The germline gives CDR1 SGHAT, CDR2 FQNNGV. The CDR3 spells CASSRGASGDTDTQYF. The CDR3 DNA is TGTGCCAGCAGCCGCGGGGCCAGCGGGGACACAGATACGCAGTATTTT.

This clonotype turned up a few times. The chain recombines TRBV30 with TRBJ2-1; TRBD2 agrees at 10 bases. The CDR3 sequence is 15 residues long. Unmatched junction bases numbered 6, after V lost 5 bases and J lost 2 bases. Germline V gene sequence: CDR1 GTSNPN, CDR2 SVGIG (reference sequence). The CDR3 sequence is CAWERGGSAYNEQFF. CDR3 coding DNA: TGTGCCTGGGAGCGGGGGGGCTCAGCCTACAATGAGCAGTTCTTC.

This clonotype was detected many times. The chain has TRBV27 and TRBJ1-1; D remains ambiguous. V lost 3 bases, J lost 6 bases, and 17 bases lay in between. Looked up from germline, CDR1 is MNHEY and CDR2 is SMNVEV (reference sequence). The CDR3 runs 15 residues. The CDR3 coding sequence is TGTGCCAGCAGTTTGGGATCCAGTGTTAGTCCTGAAGCTTTCTTT. Its protein product is CASSLGSSVSPEAFF.

Worth noting for this clonotype: A read error may explain this, as a much larger clone is one base away. The J gene is TRBJ2-7, the V gene TRBV7-6; D might be TRBD2 (5 bases). CDR3 length: 12 amino acids. Germline lookup yields CDR1 SGHVS and CDR2 FNYEAQ. As DNA, the CDR3 is TGTGCCAGCTCCCCTAGCTCCTACGAGCTGTACTTC. Translated: CASSPSSYELYF.

This clonotype appeared a few times. V is TRBV18 and J is TRBJ2-3; 8 bases align to TRBD1. The junction had 10 bases not matched to a gene; V was cut back by 4 bases and J by 4 bases. Germline assignment: CDR1 KGHSH and CDR2 LQKENI. The CDR3 has 16 amino acids. CDR3 in DNA: TGTGCCAGCTCACGGGACAGGACGACCGGGGCAGATACGCAGTATTTT. Translating it yields CASSRDRTTGADTQYF.

The V gene is TRBV5-1, the J gene TRBJ1-5; perhaps TRBD1 as D (5 bases). Germline-derived CDR1 and CDR2 are SGHRS and YFSETQ. The CDR3 extends over 15 amino acids. Trimming cost V 2 bases and J 1 base, with 10 bases left between them. CDR3 residues: CASSFSGGSNQPQHF. CDR3 DNA sequence: TGCGCCAGCAGCTTCTCGGGGGGGAGCAATCAGCCCCAGCATTTT.

This clonotype has more than one count but fewer than ten. V usage is TRBV20-1 and J usage is TRBJ2-7; the D gene is possibly TRBD2 (6 bases). CDR1 and CDR2 (germline): DFQATT, SNEGSKA (reference sequence). The CDR3 totals 12 residues. V lost 5 bases, J lost 4 bases, and 12 bases lay in between. Here the CDR3 DNA reads TGCAGTGCTGGACGGGAGAGATACGAGCAGTACTTC. Its translation: CSAGRERYEQYF.

The chain couples TRBV12-3 or TRBV12-4 to TRBJ1-6, with 8 positions matching TRBD1. With V trimmed by 7 bases and J by 8 bases, 7 bases remained unmatched. The CDR3 runs 14 residues. DNA of the CDR3: TGTGCCAGCACCTCGACAGGGGCGGATTCACCCCTCCACTTT. This translates into CASTSTGADSPLHF.

The chain employs TRBV20-1 and TRBJ2-5; D uncertain. Looked up from germline, CDR1 is DFQATT and CDR2 is SNEGSKA (reference sequence). CDR3 length: 11 amino acids. Trimming shortened V by 4 bases and J by 2 bases, and 5 bases separated the two germline ends. This CDR3 is CSAIRQETQYF. The CDR3 DNA follows: TGCAGTGCTATAAGGCAAGAGACCCAGTACTTC.

The chain carries TRBV7-8 and TRBJ2-2; the match to TRBD1 covers 10 bases. CDR1 SGHVS and CDR2 FQNEAQ come from the germline V gene. This CDR3 has 16 residues. V was clipped by 3 bases and J by 3 bases; unmatched bases: 4. The CDR3 here is CASSFRDRGYTGELFF. The CDR3 DNA sequence: TGTGCCAGCAGCTTTCGGGACAGGGGTTACACCGGGGAGCTGTTTTTT.

The V call is TRBV5-1, the J call TRBJ2-3; unclear D gene. Germline V CDR1 and CDR2: SGHRS, YFSETQ. V lost 6 bases to trimming and J lost 1 base, with 9 bases between them. This CDR3 has 13 residues. The DNA for the CDR3 is TGCGCCAGCAACGAGTTAGGCACAGATACGCAGTATTTT. Its translation is CASNELGTDTQYF.

This clonotype was observed at least ten times. This rearrangement joins TRBV15 to TRBJ2-3, with TRBD2 matching over 9 bases. This CDR3 has 17 amino acids. Germline CDR1 LNHNV, CDR2 YYDKDF (reference sequence). V lost 1 base and J lost 1; bases outside the gene matches: 6. The CDR3 is CATSRGLVAGGTDTQYF. Here the CDR3 DNA reads TGTGCCACCAGCAGAGGCTTGGTAGCGGGGGGCACAGATACGCAGTATTTT.

The chain carries TRBV21-1 and TRBJ1-5; the table gives TRBD1 as D, unverified against the DNA. TRBV21-1 is a listed pseudogene. This CDR3 has 14 amino acids. The CDR3 sequence: CASSRGQGDQPQHF. As DNA, the CDR3 is TGTGCCAGCAGCAGGGGACAGGGTGATCAGCCCCAGCATTTT.

This rearrangement joins TRBV19 to TRBJ2-6, with D tentatively TRBD2 (5 bases). CDR1 LNHDA and CDR2 SQIVND come from the germline V gene (reference sequence). The CDR3 runs 15 residues. Trimming removed 5 bases from V and 3 bases from J, with 11 bases in between. This CDR3 is CASSSGGYGANVLTF. The CDR3 bases are TGTGCCAGTAGTTCCGGAGGCTATGGGGCCAACGTCCTGACTTTC.

In its sample, this clonotype was seen many times. The chain uses TRBV7-6 and TRBJ2-7; D might be TRBD2 (6 bases). CDR1 is SGHVS and CDR2 is FNYEAQ in the germline V gene. The CDR3 loop spans 14 amino acids. V was cut by 5 bases and J by 3 bases, with 14 bases left in between. The CDR3, as DNA: TGTGCCAGCAGCCGCCGGGGGAACTTCTACGAGCAGTACTTC. Translated, it gives CASSRRGNFYEQYF.

This clonotype was observed a handful of times. The chain combines TRBV9 with TRBJ2-5; D is unresolved. Germline CDR1 and CDR2: SGDLS and YYNGEE. The length of the CDR3 is 16 residues. With 1 base removed from V and 1 base from J, the gap between germline ends came to 14 bases. The DNA for the CDR3 is TGTGCCAGCAGCGTATCTGCACTCGTTATCCAAGAGACCCAGTACTTC. As protein: CASSVSALVIQETQYF.

The table lists this clonotype with many counts. This chain uses TRBV6-2 or TRBV6-3 with TRBJ2-7; possibly TRBD1 for D (6 bases). Trimming took off 7 bases at V and 3 bases at J, with 13 bases between the two ends. CDR3 size: 13 residues. The germline gives CDR1 MNHEY, CDR2 SVGEGT. The CDR3 here is CASTKQGGYEQYF. DNA for the CDR3: TGTGCCAGCACAAAACAGGGTGGCTACGAGCAGTACTTC.

This clonotype occurred many times. This sequence joins TRBV7-9 and TRBJ2-7; a possible D gene is TRBD2 (6 bases). Between the trimmed V and J ends, which lost 4 bases and 5 bases, there was a span of 18 bases. This CDR3 is 15 amino acids long. Germline CDR1 SEHNR, CDR2 FQNEAQ (reference sequence). The CDR3 nucleotides read TGTGCCAGCAGCTCGAGGCCGGGGGTGGTGAACGAGCAGTACTTC. As protein: CASSSRPGVVNEQYF.

In the case of this clonotype: It may be a read error: a sequence one base away is much more abundant. The chain carries TRBV3-1 and TRBJ1-2; the match to TRBD1 covers 8 bases. The CDR3 totals 14 residues. Per germline, CDR1 LGHDT and CDR2 YNNKEL (reference sequence). CDR3 coding DNA: TGTGTCAGCAGCTCCGGGACAGGTATCTATGGCTACACCTTC. As protein: CVSSSGTGIYGYTF.

CDR3 in amino acids: CASSYSFGSNQPQHF. In DNA form, the CDR3 reads TGTGCCAGCAGTTATTCCTTCGGTAGCAATCAGCCCCAGCATTTT. This chain links TRBV6-5 with TRBJ1-5; D is ambiguous. The CDR3 consists of 15 residues. Germline CDR1 is MNHEY and CDR2 is SVGAGI. With 3 bases removed from V and 0 bases from J, the gap between germline ends came to 9 bases.

The genes are TRBV20-1 and TRBJ2-5; 7 bases align to TRBD2. CDR1 is DFQATT and CDR2 is SNEGSKA in the germline V gene (reference sequence). The V gene end was trimmed by 3 bases and the J gene end by 4 bases; junction bases not matched to a gene: 14. This CDR3 contains 16 residues. The CDR3 bases are TGCAGTGCTAGGGCCGGAGGCAGCGGGGACCGAGAGACCCAGTACTTC. Its translation is CSARAGGSGDRETQYF.

The chain links TRBV27 to TRBJ1-2; D gene uncertain. This CDR3 region has 14 residues. The V gene lost 5 bases and the J gene lost 4 bases, with 14 bases spanning the gap. Germline loops: CDR1 MNHEY, CDR2 SMNVEV (reference sequence). The CDR3 DNA sequence: TGTGCCAGCAGTCTCTTCGACACTGGCTATGGCTACACCTTC. The encoded protein is CASSLFDTGYGYTF.

J is TRBJ1-3 and V is TRBV11-2; no firm D call. V shed 5 bases and J shed 0 bases, with 11 bases lying between them. The CDR3 loop spans 15 amino acids. Germline CDR1 is SGHAT and CDR2 is FQNNGV. The CDR3 coding sequence is TGTGCCAGCAGCACTTCAATCGTCTCTGGAAACACCATATATTTT. Protein: CASSTSIVSGNTIYF.

This clonotype occurred a few times. The V and J genes are TRBV7-2 and TRBJ2-7; TRBD2 might be the D (7 bases). V was trimmed by 7 bases and J by 3 bases, leaving 13 bases between them. CDR1 and CDR2 from the germline V gene are SGHTA and FQGNSA. The CDR3 is 13 residues long. CDR3 sequence (DNA): TGTGCCAGCAACGGGGGGACAAACTACGAGCAGTACTTC. It translates to CASNGGTNYEQYF.

This chain links TRBV20-1 with TRBJ2-5; D is perhaps TRBD2 (5 bases). Looked up from germline, CDR1 is DFQATT and CDR2 is SNEGSKA (reference sequence). V shed 3 bases and J shed 1 base, with 12 bases lying between them. This CDR3 has 14 residues. The CDR3 DNA reads as TGCAGTGCTAGGGCTGCGGAGGCCCAAGAGACCCAGTACTTC. This codes for CSARAAEAQETQYF.